The 10 T cell receptor beta chains below come from one sample, sequenced in a study of shared clonotypes between healthy human individuals. Repertoires were generated with immunoSEQ multiplex PCR, while TCRdb's copy carries only in-frame clones and drops some. The data contain roughly 2.2 million clones, 93% of them singletons. Sequenced material: naive CD4+ T cells from PBMCs. Subset given: CD45RA+ positively selected. Receptor source: a man aged 18 to 29 in good health. Some clones in this sample may be carry-over from other donors' samples.

The chain has TRBV25-1 and TRBJ1-2; weak D call: TRBD1 (5 bases). Between the trimmed V and J ends, which lost 6 bases and 3 bases, there was a span of 8 bases. The V gene's germline CDR1 is MGHDK and CDR2 SYGVNS. The CDR3 sequence is 12 residues long. CDR3 amino acids: CASSLGDYGYTF. CDR3 DNA: TGTGCCAGCAGCCTAGGGGACTATGGCTACACCTTC.

The V call is TRBV18, the J call TRBJ1-5; unclear D gene. The germline V gene has CDR1 KGHSH and CDR2 LQKENI. The CDR3 length is 15 residues. Between the trimmed V and J ends, which lost 2 bases and 4 bases, there was a span of 12 bases. The CDR3 region is CASSPIEGRNQPQHF. The CDR3 DNA reads as TGTGCCAGCTCACCAATTGAGGGAAGAAATCAGCCCCAGCATTTT.

J is TRBJ1-1 and V is TRBV5-1; perhaps TRBD1 as D (6 bases). Germline V gene sequence: CDR1 SGHRS, CDR2 YFSETQ. This CDR3 has 15 amino acids. Trimming took 5 bases from V and 6 from J, leaving 20 bases between them. The DNA for the CDR3 is TGCGCCAGCAGATCGGACGTGATACAGGGCCCTGAAGCTTTCTTT. Protein product: CASRSDVIQGPEAFF.

This chain uses TRBV15 with TRBJ2-5; D is possibly TRBD1 (6 bases). V was clipped by 4 bases and J by 5 bases, with 11 bases between them. This CDR3 spans 13 amino acids. Germline loops: CDR1 LNHNV, CDR2 YYDKDF (reference sequence). The CDR3 DNA reads TGTGCCACCAGCACTACAGGGACGGAGACCCAGTACTTC. It codes for CATSTTGTETQYF.

A note on this clone: Within the sample, other DNA sequences also encode this same CDR3. The J gene is TRBJ2-7, the V gene TRBV28, with 8 bases aligning to TRBD1. V gave up 6 bases and J gave up 0 bases; unmatched junction bases: 1. Germline V gene sequence: CDR1 MDHEN, CDR2 SYDVKM. The CDR3 is made up of 13 amino acids. CDR3 sequence reads: CASSTGGSYEQYF. CDR3 bases: TGTGCCAGCAGCACAGGGGGCTCCTACGAGCAGTACTTC.

V is TRBV7-9 and J is TRBJ2-3; D call uncertain. The CDR3 has 13 amino acids. Germline V CDR1 and CDR2: SEHNR, FQNEAQ (reference sequence). V lost 6 bases and J lost 4, with 11 bases in between. CDR3 protein: CASRGGYADTQYF. The CDR3 bases are TGTGCCAGCAGGGGTGGGTACGCAGATACGCAGTATTTT.

The sample holds one count of this clone. The CDR3 spells CASSLGTGGFGYTF. CDR3 sequence (DNA): TGTGCCAGCAGTTTAGGGACAGGGGGCTTTGGCTACACCTTC. The chain joins TRBV28 to TRBJ1-2; 12 positions agree with TRBD1. This CDR3 contains 14 residues. CDR1 MDHEN and CDR2 SYDVKM come from the germline V gene. Trimming cost V 2 bases and J 7 bases; bases outside gene matches: 2.

The V gene is TRBV2, the J gene TRBJ2-1; 7 bases are shared with TRBD2. The CDR3 consists of 13 residues. Per the germline V gene, CDR1 is SNHLY and CDR2 is FYNNEI. Here the CDR3 reads CASQAVAGHEQFF. The CDR3 nucleotides read TGTGCGTCCCAAGCGGTAGCGGGTCATGAGCAGTTCTTC. Full variable domain (outside the CDR3, taken from reference TRBV2 and TRBJ2-1): EPEVTQTPSHQVTQMGQEVILRCVPISNHLYFYWYRQILGQKVEFLVSFYNNEISEKSEIFDDQFSVERPDGSNFTLKIRSTKLEDSAMYFCASQAVAGHEQFFGPGTRLTVL.

V is TRBV2 and J is TRBJ1-5, with TRBD1 as a possible D gene (5 bases). V was clipped by 4 bases and J by 3 bases, with 13 bases between them. Germline CDR1 and CDR2: SNHLY and FYNNEI. There are 15 residues in the CDR3. As DNA, the CDR3 is TGTGCCAGCAGTGGGGGACGGCCCTACAATCAGCCCCAGCATTTT. Encoded protein: CASSGGRPYNQPQHF.

The chain carries TRBV11-2 and TRBJ2-6; 10 bases align to TRBD2. The CDR3 covers 18 residues. Germline V lookup: CDR1 SGHAT, CDR2 FQNNGV. Losses at the gene ends were 5 bases for V and 1 base for J; bases not matched to a gene: 8. The CDR3 sequence is CASSPLASGRSGANVLTF. DNA for the CDR3: TGTGCCAGCAGCCCCTTGGCTAGCGGGAGATCTGGGGCCAACGTCCTGACTTTC.